This T cell receptor beta chain was sequenced in a study of blood T cell repertoires in COVID-19. About the study: Acute and convalescent COVID-19 samples came from the United States, Italy and Spain. PBMCs, B-cell-depleted T cells, or T cells provided the cDNA or gDNA that made up the material.

Repertoires were generated with immunoSEQ multiplex PCR, while TCRdb's copy carries only in-frame clones and drops some. The data contain fewer than 250,000 clones, almost 90% of them singletons. Cohort assignment relied on participant-reported clinical history. Trimming removed 6 bases from V and 9 bases from J; junction bases left unmatched: 9. Germline CDR1 and CDR2: SEHNR and FQNEAQ (reference sequence). The CDR3 extends over 14 amino acids. A few counts support this clone. The sequencing input was PBMCs or T cells enriched from blood (not recorded which). The V call is TRBV7-9, the J call TRBJ2-2; 8 bases map to TRBD1. The sequence was obtained from a woman in her forties or fifties with acute COVID-19. This CDR3 is CASSRGQGGRELFF. The CDR3 nucleotides read TGTGCCAGCAGTCGTGGACAGGGTGGGAGGGAGCTGTTTTTT.